The clone carrying this T cell receptor (beta chain) was seen a few times. The antigen is unknown. The CDR3 covers 11 residues. The assay that was used to sequence DNA from cultured CD4+ T cells was the Oncomine TCR Beta short-read assay. Each CDR3 protein gets one entry after TCRdb re-called the PCR reads with MiXCR. The table has about 14,000 distinct CDR3 sequences, 55% seen once; the top ten hold approximately 15%. Stated treatment: approximately 9-day PBMC culture with coronavirus spike peptide pools or control peptides (ViraFEST assay). These data originate in a study of vaccination and CD4 T cells after COVID-19. Study information: Some control cultures received a CEFX pool, which served as the positive control. Others received an HIV-1 Nef pool or no peptide.

The chain couples TRBV21-1 to TRBJ1-5. TRBV21-1 is a documented pseudogene. The sequenced sample was CD4+ T cells from blood, cultured in vitro. The receptor's source is a human donor who had recovered from COVID-19. CDR3 amino acids: CASRGFQPQHF. CDR3 coding DNA: TGTGCCAGCAGGGGGTTTCAGCCCCAGCATTTT.